This TCR beta chain was documented in a study of blood T cell repertoires in COVID-19. Across the whole study: Collection of acute and convalescent COVID-19 samples took place in the United States, Italy and Spain.

Sequencing was performed with immunoSEQ multiplex PCR; in TCRdb, only in-frame clones are kept and a portion is missing. The sample includes 110,000 to 150,000 clones, approximately 80% of them seen just once. V was trimmed by 0 bases and J by 4 bases, leaving 12 bases between them. This CDR3 contains 16 residues. Germline V gene lookup returns CDR1 SEHNR and CDR2 FQNEAQ (reference sequence). This receptor was taken from a woman of 80 years or more in a cohort sampled during active or convalescent COVID-19. The chain joins TRBV7-9 to TRBJ1-4; D is possibly TRBD1 (5 bases). Sequencing input: peripheral blood. CDR3 coding DNA: TGTGCCAGCAGCTTAGCAGGGCAGGGAGGTAATGAAAAACTGTTTTTT. Amino acid sequence: CASSLAGQGGNEKLFF.